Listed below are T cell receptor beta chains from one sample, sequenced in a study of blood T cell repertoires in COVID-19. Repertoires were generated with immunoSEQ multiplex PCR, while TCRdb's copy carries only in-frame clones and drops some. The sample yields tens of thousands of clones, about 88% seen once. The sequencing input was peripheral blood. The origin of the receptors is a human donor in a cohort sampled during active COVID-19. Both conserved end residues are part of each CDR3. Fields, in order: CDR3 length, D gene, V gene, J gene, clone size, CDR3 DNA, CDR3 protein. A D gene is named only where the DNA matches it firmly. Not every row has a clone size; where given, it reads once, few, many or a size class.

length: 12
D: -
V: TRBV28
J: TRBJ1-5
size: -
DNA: TGTGCCAGCAGCTTCCCAGGGCAGCCCCAGCATTTT
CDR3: CASSFPGQPQHF

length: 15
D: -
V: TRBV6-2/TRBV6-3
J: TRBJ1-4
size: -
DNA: TGTGCCAGCAGTTCACCCGGGAGAGGGCGTGAAAAACTGTTTTTT
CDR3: CASSSPGRGREKLFF

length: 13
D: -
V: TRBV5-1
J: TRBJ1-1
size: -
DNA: TGCGCCAGCAGGGCAGGGATCAACACTGAAGCTTTCTTT
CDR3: CASRAGINTEAFF

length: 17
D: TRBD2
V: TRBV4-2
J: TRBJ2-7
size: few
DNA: TGTGCCAGCAGCCAAGACAGATTAGCGGGAGCAGACTACGAGCAGTACTTC
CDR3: CASSQDRLAGADYEQYF

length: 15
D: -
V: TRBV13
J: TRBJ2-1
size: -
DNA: TGTGCCAGCAGCTCGGACTCAAGCTCCTACAATGAGCAGTTCTTC
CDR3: CASSSDSSSYNEQFF

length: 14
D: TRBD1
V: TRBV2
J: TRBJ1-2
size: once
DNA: TGTGCCAGCAGTGATCCGGGACAGGGATATGGCTACACCTTC
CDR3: CASSDPGQGYGYTF

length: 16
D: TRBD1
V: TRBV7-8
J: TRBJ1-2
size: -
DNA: TGTGCCAGCATCCCGGGACAGGGGCCGTTGGTCTATGGCTACACCTTC
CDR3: CASIPGQGPLVYGYTF

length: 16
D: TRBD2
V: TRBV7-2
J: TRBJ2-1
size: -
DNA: TGTGCCAGCAGCCTCAGACTAGCGGGAGGCAACAATGAGCAGTTCTTC
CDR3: CASSLRLAGGNNEQFF

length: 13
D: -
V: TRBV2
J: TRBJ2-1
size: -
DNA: TGTGCCAGCAGTGATGTGACTTCCAATGAGCAGTTCTTC
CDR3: CASSDVTSNEQFF

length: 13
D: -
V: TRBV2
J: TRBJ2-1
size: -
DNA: TGTGCCAGCAGTGCCGACATTTACAATGAGCAGTTCTTC
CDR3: CASSADIYNEQFF

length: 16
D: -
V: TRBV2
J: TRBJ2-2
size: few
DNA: TGTGCCAGCAGCTCCGCGGGGTCGGGCAAGGCCGGGGAGCTGTTTTTT
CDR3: CASSSAGSGKAGELFF

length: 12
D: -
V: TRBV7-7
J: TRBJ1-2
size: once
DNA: TGTGCTAGCAGCGCGACATTCGAGGGCTACACCTTC
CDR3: CASSATFEGYTF

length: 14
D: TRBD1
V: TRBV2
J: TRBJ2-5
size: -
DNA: TGTGCCAGCAGACCCACAGGGGGCCAAGAGACCCAGTACTTC
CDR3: CASRPTGGQETQYF

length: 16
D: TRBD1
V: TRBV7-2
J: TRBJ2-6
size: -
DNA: TGTGCCAGCAGCTTAGAGGGGGCTACTGGGGCCAACGTCCTGACTTTC
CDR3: CASSLEGATGANVLTF

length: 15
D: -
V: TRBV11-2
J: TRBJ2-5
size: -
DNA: TGTGCCAGCAGCTTAGACAGGGGCAGATTAGAGACCCAGTACTTC
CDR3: CASSLDRGRLETQYF

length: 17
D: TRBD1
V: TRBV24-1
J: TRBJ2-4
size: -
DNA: TGTGCCACCAGTGATCCCACAGGGGGACGAGCCAAAAACATTCAGTACTTC
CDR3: CATSDPTGGRAKNIQYF

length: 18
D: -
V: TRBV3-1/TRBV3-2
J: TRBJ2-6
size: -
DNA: TGTGCCAGCAGCCGAAGTGTAGTCAGCGACTCTGGGGCCAACGTCCTGACTTTC
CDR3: CASSRSVVSDSGANVLTF

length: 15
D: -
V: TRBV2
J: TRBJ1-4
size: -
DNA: TGTGCCAGCAGTTTCCAGGGTGCAACTAATGAAAAACTGTTTTTT
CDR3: CASSFQGATNEKLFF

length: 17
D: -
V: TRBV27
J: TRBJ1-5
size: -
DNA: TGTGCCAGCAGTTCAACCGGGACATCGTATAGCAATCAGCCCCAGCATTTT
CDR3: CASSSTGTSYSNQPQHF

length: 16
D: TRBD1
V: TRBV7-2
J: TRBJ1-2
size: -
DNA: TGTGCCAGCAGCCCATATCTGGGGACAGACCTCTCGGGCTACACCTTC
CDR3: CASSPYLGTDLSGYTF

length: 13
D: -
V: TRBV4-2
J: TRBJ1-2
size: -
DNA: TGTGCCAGCAGCCAAGGGGGCAACTATGGCTACACCTTC
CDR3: CASSQGGNYGYTF

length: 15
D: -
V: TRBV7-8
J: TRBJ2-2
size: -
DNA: TGTGCCAGCAGCTCCGGGGTCGTTAACACCGGGGAGCTGTTTTTT
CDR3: CASSSGVVNTGELFF

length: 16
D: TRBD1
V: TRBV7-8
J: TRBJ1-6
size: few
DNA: TGTGCCAGCAGCTTACAGGGGGCGGTGGGGAATTCACCCCTCCACTTT
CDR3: CASSLQGAVGNSPLHF

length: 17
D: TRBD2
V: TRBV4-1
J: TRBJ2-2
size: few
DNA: TGCGCCAGCAGGCTAGCGGGAGGGCCGTTGAACACCGGGGAGCTGTTTTTT
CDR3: CASRLAGGPLNTGELFF

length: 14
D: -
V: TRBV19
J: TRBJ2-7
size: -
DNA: TGTGCCAGTAGTGCGCAGGCGGGTAATTACGAGCAGTACTTC
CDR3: CASSAQAGNYEQYF

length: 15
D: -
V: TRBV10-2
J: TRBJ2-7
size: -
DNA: TGCGCCAGCAGTGAGGGCAGGGGGGAATCCTACGAGCAGTACTTC
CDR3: CASSEGRGESYEQYF

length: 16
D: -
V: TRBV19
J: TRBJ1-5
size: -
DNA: TGTGCCAGTAGTATAGCTAAGGGGCTAGGCAATCAGCCCCAGCATTTT
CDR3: CASSIAKGLGNQPQHF

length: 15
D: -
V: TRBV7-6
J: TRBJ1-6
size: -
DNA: TGTGCCAGCAGCCCTAGTAGCTCCTATAATTCACCCCTCCACTTT
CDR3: CASSPSSSYNSPLHF

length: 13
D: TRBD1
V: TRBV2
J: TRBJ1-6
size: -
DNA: TGTGCCAGCAGAACAGGGGGCAATTCACCCCTCCACTTT
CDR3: CASRTGGNSPLHF

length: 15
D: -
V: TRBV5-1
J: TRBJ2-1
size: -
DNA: TGCGCCAGCGGGCCGGCCGGTAGCTCCTACAATGAGCAGTTCTTC
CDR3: CASGPAGSSYNEQFF

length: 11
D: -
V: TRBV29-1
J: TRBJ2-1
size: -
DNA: TGCAGCGTCGGACAATACAATGAGCAGTTCTTC
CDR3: CSVGQYNEQFF

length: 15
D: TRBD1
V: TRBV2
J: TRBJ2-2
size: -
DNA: TGTGCCAGCACCCAGATAACAGGGGGCACCGGGGAGCTGTTTTTT
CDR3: CASTQITGGTGELFF

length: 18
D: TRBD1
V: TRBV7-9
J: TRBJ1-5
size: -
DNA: TGTGCCAGCAGCTTAGCTGGACAGGGGGGCAGTAACCATCAGCCCCAGCATTTT
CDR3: CASSLAGQGGSNHQPQHF

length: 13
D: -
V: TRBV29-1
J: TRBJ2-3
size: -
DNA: TGCAGCGTTCAGGCAGGGGCTGGAGATACGCAGTATTTT
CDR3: CSVQAGAGDTQYF

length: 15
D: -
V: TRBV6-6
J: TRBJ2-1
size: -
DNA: TGTGCCAGCAGTTACTCGTCGGTGGAGGGTGGTGAGCAGTTCTTC
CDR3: CASSYSSVEGGEQFF

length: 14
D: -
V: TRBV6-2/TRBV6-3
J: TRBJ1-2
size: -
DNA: TGTGCCAGCAGTCAACGAAACTTTAACTATGGCTACACCTTC
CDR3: CASSQRNFNYGYTF

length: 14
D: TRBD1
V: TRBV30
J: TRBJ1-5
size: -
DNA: TGTGCCTGGGGCTCGTCATCAGGGGGTCAGCCCCAGCATTTT
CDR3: CAWGSSSGGQPQHF

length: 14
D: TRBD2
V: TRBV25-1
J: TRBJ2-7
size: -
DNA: TGTGCCAGCAGCTTTACGGGACTAGCGGCTTCCAAGCACTTC
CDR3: CASSFTGLAASKHF

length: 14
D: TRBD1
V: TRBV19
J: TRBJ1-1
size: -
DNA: TGTGCCAGTAGTATACAGGGGGGAAGAACTGAAGCTTTCTTT
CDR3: CASSIQGGRTEAFF

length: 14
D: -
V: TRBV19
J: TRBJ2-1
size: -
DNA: TGTGCCAGTAGTATAGCGGGTAGCGAGTTCGGGCAGTTCTTC
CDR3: CASSIAGSEFGQFF

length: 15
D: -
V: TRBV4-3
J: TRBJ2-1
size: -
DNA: TGCGCCAGCAGCCAAGGTTCACATTTTACACATGAGCAGTTCTTC
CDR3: CASSQGSHFTHEQFF

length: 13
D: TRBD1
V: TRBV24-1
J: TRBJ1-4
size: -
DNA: TGTGCCACTCAGAGGACAGGCCGGGAAAAACTGTTTTTT
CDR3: CATQRTGREKLFF

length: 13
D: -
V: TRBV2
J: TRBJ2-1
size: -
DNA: TGTGCCAGCAGGCTAGCCCCCGGAGGTGAGCAGTTCTTC
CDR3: CASRLAPGGEQFF

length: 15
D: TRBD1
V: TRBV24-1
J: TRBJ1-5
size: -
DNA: TGTGCCACCAGTGATGCGGGACAGGGTTTTCAGCCCCAGCATTTT
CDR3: CATSDAGQGFQPQHF

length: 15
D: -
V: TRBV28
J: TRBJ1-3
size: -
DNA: TGTGCCAGCAGTAGCTCGACAGTCTCTGGAAACACCATATATTTT
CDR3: CASSSSTVSGNTIYF

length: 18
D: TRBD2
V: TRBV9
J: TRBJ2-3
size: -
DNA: TGTGCCAGCAGCGTGCGTCCAACTAGCGGAGGACGCACAGATACGCAGTATTTT
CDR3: CASSVRPTSGGRTDTQYF

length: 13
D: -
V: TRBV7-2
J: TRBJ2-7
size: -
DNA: TGTGCCAGCAGCCCGGGACTCTCCTACGAGCAGTACTTC
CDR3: CASSPGLSYEQYF

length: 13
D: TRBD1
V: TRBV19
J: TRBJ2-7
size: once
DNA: TGTGCCAGTAGTACGGACAGGGGGCGCGAGCAGTACTTC
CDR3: CASSTDRGREQYF

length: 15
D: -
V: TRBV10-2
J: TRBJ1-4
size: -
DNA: TGCGCCAGCAGTGAGCAAAGGAGTACTAATGAAAAACTGTTTTTT
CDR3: CASSEQRSTNEKLFF

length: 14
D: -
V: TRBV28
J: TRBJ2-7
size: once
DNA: TGTGCCAGCAGTTTTTCAGGGGGGACCTACGAGCAGTACTTC
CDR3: CASSFSGGTYEQYF

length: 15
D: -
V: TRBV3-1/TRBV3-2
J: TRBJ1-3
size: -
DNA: TGTGCCAGCAGTCGAAACAGGAACTCTGGAAACACCATATATTTT
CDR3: CASSRNRNSGNTIYF

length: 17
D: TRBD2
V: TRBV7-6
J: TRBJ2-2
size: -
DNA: TGTGCCAGCAGTCAACCCACTAGCGGGAGGCCCGGCGGGGAGCTGTTTTTT
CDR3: CASSQPTSGRPGGELFF

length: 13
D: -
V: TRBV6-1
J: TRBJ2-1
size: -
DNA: TGTGCCAGCAGTGAACAGGCTTACAATGAGCAGTTCTTC
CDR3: CASSEQAYNEQFF